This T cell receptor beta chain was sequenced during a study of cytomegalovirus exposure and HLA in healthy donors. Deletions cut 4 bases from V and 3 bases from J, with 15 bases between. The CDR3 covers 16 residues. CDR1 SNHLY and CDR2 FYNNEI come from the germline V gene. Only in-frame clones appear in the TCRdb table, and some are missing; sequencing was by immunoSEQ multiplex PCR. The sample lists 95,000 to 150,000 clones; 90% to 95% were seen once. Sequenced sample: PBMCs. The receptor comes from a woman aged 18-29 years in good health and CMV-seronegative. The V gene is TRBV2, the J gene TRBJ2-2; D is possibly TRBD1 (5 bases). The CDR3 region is CASSVPTGYDTGELFF. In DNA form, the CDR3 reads TGTGCCAGCAGTGTCCCTACAGGATACGACACCGGGGAGCTGTTTTTT.